A selection of T cell receptor beta chains follows, all from one sample in a study of beta chain features in type 1 diabetes. TCRdb's copy holds only in-frame clones and misses some; the assay was immunoSEQ multiplex PCR. Of under 250,000 clones listed, 25% to 30% were seen once; the top ten hold approximately 4%. The specimen sequenced was central memory CD4+ T cells from blood. These receptors originate from a man aged 30 to 39 in good health. The CDR3 runs from the conserved cysteine through the conserved F or W. The size field is filled for only some rows; it gives once, few, many or a size class.

clone size,V gene,CDR3 protein
few,TRBV5-6,CASSELSRDSSYEQYF
few,TRBV4-2,CASSQGTGVIGYTF
-,TRBV7-9,CASSLEGTSSEQYF
few,TRBV29-1,CSVEGQASEGAFF
-,TRBV29-1,CSVNHGLRDEQYF
-,TRBV5-1,CASSLAGNTEAFF
few,TRBV5-6,CASSITGNSPLHF
many,TRBV21-1,CASSKEWDRGQFF
few,TRBV30,CAWSRQQGVVGQPQHF
few,TRBV15,CATSRARTGRSYTF
-,TRBV7-8,CASSLGVRVTGNTIYF
few,TRBV7-2,CASSFTSGGAGSYEQYF
few,TRBV7-9,CASSSRTKAGESTDTQYF
-,TRBV5-4,CASSSRGDNSPLHF
few,TRBV5-1,CASSSGAPKETQYF
-,TRBV5-1,CASSGDRNTEAFF
once,TRBV18,CASSPLDSTDTQYF
few,TRBV25-1,CASSDEREAYYEQYF
few,TRBV10-1,CASSGGPGQGADYNEQFF
few,TRBV19,CASSRQGGEQFF
few,TRBV20-1,CSASQGYEQYF
-,TRBV29-1,CSVPNSGTFNEQFF
few,TRBV29-1,CSVGNSGNTIYF
few,TRBV19,CASKSGTGGYNEQFF
many,TRBV10-3,CAISGGQGAEQYF
few,TRBV10-2,CASSETQGRNTIYF
few,TRBV7-2,CASSSTGHYQNEQFF
few,TRBV18,CASSRDKERTEAFF
-,TRBV10-3,CAISAEASGRNEQYF
-,TRBV7-9,CAGQPGSTDTQYF
-,TRBV9,CASSASPVRRGIVEQYF
few,TRBV18,CASSPPGLSTDTQYF
many,TRBV5-8,CASSRAGVCPF
-,TRBV14,CASSQQRYNSPLHF
-,TRBV9,CASSVGIRSGPSSSSYNSPLHF
-,TRBV7-2,CASSLVGQSNSPLHF
-,TRBV18,CASSPDPGGTYEQYF
few,TRBV5-1,CASSEQGQAYTEAFF
-,TRBV7-9,CASSPTGGPGELFF
-,TRBV7-9,CASSFTNEQFF
few,TRBV11-2,CASSPRLAASTDTQYF
few,TRBV19,CASSTRGWGYNEQFF
few,TRBV18,CASSRQEETQYF
-,TRBV18,CASSPYRDRKDTQYF
-,TRBV5-1,CASSPRGQPYEQYF
-,TRBV15,CATSRVSTDTQYF
few,TRBV30,CAWSRTGTGNEKLFF
few,TRBV28,CASISGGPNEQFF
-,TRBV30,CASTVGGLGEKLFF
-,TRBV20-1,CSAPRIYGYTF
few,TRBV7-6,CASSLGGSSYNSPLHF
-,TRBV30,CAWTGGRNTEAFF
-,TRBV6-5,CASSRYSQGVYEQYF
many,TRBV29-1,CSVSGTTNTEAFF